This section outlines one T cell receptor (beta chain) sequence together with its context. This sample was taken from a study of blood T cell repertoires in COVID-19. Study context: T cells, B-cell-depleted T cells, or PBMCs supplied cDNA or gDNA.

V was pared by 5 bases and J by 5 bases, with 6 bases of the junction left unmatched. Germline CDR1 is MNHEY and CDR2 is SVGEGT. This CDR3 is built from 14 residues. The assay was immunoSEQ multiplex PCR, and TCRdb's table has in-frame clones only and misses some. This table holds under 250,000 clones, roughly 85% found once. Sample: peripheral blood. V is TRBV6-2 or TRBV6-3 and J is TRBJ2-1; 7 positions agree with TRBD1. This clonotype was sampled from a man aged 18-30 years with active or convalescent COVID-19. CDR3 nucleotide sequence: TGTGCCAGCAGTCGGGACAGTCAAGACAATGAGCAGTTCTTC. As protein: CASSRDSQDNEQFF.